This note documents a single TCR beta chain sequence. As yet, its antigen is unknown. Germline lookup yields CDR1 MNHNS and CDR2 SASEGT. The V gene end was trimmed by 6 bases and the J gene end by 0 bases; junction bases not matched to a gene: 4. This CDR3 is built from 15 residues. This sample was included in a study of cytomegalovirus exposure and HLA in healthy donors. Study-level points and caveats: TCR sequences were mostly rare, though some public TCRs occurred in many donors.

The study ran its PCR with 60 Vbeta and 13 Jbeta primers. Only in-frame clones appear in the TCRdb table, and some are missing; sequencing was by immunoSEQ multiplex PCR. The sample consists of some 140,000 clones, roughly 70% of them appearing once. The receptor's source is a man younger than 40 in good health and CMV-seronegative. Input material: PBMCs. The chain employs TRBV6-1 and TRBJ1-3, with 8 bases matching TRBD1. CDR3 residues: CASRGQALSGNTIYF. DNA for the CDR3: TGTGCCAGCAGGGGACAGGCTCTCTCTGGAAACACCATATATTTT.